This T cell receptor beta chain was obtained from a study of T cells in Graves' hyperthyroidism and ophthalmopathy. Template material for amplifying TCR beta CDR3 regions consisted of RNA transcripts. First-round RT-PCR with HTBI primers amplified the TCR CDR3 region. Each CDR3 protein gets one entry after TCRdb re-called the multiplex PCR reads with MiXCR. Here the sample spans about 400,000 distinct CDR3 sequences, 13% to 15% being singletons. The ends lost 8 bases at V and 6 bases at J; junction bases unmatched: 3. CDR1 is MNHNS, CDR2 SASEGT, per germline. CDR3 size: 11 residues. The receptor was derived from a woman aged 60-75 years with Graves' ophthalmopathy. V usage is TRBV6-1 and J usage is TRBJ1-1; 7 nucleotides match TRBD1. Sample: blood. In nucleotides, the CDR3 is TGTGCCAGCCAGACAGGGCCTGAAGCTTTCTTT. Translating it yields CASQTGPEAFF.